Ten or more counts support the clone carrying this TCR beta chain. CDR1 is SGHVS and CDR2 is FQNEAQ in the germline V gene. The J segment lost 2 bases and the V segment lost 7 bases, leaving 7 bases of the junction unmatched. The CDR3 contains 15 residues. The investigators amplified TCR beta CDR3 regions from RNA transcripts. Primed by the HTBI set, a first-round RT-PCR was run on the TCR CDR3. Each CDR3 protein is one row after TCRdb ran MiXCR on the multiplex PCR reads. In the table there are 250,000 to 300,000 distinct CDR3 sequences, roughly 15% of which are singletons. The entry originates in a study of T cells in Graves' hyperthyroidism and ophthalmopathy.

Sequencing was carried out using blood. This chain joins TRBV7-8 and TRBJ2-1, with 8 bases aligning to TRBD1. The TCR comes from a woman in her thirties or forties with Graves' hyperthyroidism. The CDR3, as DNA: TGTGCCAGCACCCACGGGACAGGACCCTACAATGAGCAGTTCTTC. Protein: CASTHGTGPYNEQFF.